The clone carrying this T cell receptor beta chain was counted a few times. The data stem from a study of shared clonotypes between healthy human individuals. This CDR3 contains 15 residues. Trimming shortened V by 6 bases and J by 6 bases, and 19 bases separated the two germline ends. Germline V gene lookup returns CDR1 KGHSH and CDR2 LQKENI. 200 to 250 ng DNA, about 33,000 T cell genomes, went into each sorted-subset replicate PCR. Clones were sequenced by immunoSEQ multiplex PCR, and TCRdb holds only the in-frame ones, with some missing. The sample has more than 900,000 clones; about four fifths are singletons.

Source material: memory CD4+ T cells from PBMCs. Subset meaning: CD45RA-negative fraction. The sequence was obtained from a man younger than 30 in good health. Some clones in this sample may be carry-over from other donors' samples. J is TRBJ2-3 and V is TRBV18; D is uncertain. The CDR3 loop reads CASSLTGSSQDTQYF. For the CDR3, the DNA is TGTGCCAGCTCCCTCACCGGGTCCAGTCAGGATACGCAGTATTTT.